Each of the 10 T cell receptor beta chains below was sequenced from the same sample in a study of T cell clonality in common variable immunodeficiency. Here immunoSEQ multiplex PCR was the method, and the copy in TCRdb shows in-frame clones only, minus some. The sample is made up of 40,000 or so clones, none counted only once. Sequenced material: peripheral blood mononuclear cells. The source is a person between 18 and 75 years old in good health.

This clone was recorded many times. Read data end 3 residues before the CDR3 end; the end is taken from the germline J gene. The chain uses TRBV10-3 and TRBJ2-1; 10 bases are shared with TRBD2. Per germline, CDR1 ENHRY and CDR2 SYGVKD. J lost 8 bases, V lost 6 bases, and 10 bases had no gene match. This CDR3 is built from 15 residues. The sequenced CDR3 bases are TGTGCCATCAGCCTCCTAGCGGGAGCGGGCGATGAG. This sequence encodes CAISLLAGAGDE. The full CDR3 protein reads CAISLLAGAGDEQFF.

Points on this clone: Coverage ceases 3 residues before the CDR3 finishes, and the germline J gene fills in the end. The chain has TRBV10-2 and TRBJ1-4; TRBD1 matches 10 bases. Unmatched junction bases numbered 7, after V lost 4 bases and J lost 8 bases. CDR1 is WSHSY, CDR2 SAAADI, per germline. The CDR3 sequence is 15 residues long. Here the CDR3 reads CASSGPGQGTEKLFF. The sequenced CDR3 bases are TGCGCCAGCAGTGGACCGGGACAGGGGACCGAAAAA.

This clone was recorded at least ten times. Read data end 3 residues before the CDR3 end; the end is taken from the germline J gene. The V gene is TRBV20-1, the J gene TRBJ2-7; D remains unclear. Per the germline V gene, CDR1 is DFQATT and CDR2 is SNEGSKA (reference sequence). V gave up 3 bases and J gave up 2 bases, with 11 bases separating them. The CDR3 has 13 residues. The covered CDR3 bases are TGCAGTGCTAGCGTCCGAGAGCCCTACGAG. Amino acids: CSASVREPYE. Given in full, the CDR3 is CSASVREPYEQYF.

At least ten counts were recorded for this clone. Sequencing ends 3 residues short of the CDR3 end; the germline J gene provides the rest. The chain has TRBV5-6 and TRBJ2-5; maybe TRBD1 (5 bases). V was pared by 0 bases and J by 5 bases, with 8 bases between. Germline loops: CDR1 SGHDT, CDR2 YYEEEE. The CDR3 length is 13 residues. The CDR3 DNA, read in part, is TGTGCCAGCAGCTTGGAACAGGCTGAGACC. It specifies CASSLEQAET. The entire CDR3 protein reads CASSLEQAETQYF.

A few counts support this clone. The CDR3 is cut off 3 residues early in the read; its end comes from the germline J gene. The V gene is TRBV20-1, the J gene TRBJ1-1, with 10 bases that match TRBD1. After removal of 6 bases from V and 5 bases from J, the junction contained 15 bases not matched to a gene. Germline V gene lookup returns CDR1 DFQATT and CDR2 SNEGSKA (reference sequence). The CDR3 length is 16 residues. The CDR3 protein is CSAQTTGGLVWTEAFF. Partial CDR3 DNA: TGCAGTGCCCAAACGACAGGGGGCCTCGTTTGGACTGAA.

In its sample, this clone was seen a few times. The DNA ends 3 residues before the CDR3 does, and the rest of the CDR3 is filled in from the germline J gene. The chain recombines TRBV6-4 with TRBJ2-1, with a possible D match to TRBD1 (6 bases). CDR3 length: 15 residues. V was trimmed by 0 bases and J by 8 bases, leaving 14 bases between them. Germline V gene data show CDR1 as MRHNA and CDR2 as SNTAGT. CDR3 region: CASSDSSGVIDEQFF. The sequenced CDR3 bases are TGTGCCAGCAGTGACTCGTCAGGGGTTATCGATGAG.

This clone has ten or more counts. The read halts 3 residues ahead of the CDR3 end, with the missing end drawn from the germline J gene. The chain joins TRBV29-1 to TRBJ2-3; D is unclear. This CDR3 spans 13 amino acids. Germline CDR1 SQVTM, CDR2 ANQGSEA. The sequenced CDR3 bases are TGCAGCGTTGAGGCAGGAATTAATCAGCCG. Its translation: CSVEAGINQP. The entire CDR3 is CSVEAGINQPQYF.

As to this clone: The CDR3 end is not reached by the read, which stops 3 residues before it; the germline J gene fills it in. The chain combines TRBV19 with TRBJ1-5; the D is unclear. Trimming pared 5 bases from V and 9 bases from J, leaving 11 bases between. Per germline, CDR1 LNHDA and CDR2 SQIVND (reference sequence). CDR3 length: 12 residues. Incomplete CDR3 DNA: TGTGCCAGTAGTCCTACAGTGGGGCCC. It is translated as CASSPTVGP. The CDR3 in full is CASSPTVGPQHF.

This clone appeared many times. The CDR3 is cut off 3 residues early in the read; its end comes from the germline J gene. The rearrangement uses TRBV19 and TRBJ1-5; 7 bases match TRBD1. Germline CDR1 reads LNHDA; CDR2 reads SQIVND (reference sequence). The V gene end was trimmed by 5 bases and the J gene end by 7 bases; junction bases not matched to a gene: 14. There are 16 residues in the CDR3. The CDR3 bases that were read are TGTGCCAGTAGTCCCTCAGGACAGGCCGGTAGGCAGCCC. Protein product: CASSPSGQAGRQP. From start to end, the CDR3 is CASSPSGQAGRQPQHF.

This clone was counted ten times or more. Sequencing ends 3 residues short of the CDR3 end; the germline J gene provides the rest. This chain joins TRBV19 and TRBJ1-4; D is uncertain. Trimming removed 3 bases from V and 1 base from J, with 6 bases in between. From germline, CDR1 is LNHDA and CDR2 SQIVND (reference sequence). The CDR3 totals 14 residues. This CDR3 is CASSIYRTNEKLFF. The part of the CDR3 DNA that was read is TGTGCCAGTAGTATTTATAGAACTAATGAAAAA. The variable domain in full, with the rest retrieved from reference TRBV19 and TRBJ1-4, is DGGITQSPKYLFRKEGQNVTLSCEQNLNHDAMYWYRQDPGQGLRLIYYSQIVNDFQKGDIAEGYSVSREKKESFPLTVTSAQKNPTAFYLCASSIYRTNEKLFFGSGTQLSVL.